This TCR beta chain was sequenced during a study of blood T cell repertoires in COVID-19. In the study overall: Samples representing acute and convalescent COVID-19 were sourced from the United States, Italy and Spain. T cells, B-cell-depleted T cells, or PBMCs provided the cDNA or gDNA that served as material.

The authors' processing: Counts of nucleated cells, estimated from reference gene primer amplification, were obtained. Profiling relied on immunoSEQ multiplex PCR, and the TCRdb table lists in-frame clones only, not all of them. The DNA was the basis for D and trimming; V, J and clone size are from that table. The sample contains more than 60,000 clones, 65% to 90% of which appear only once. Germline CDR1 reads LGHNA; CDR2 reads YNFKEQ. This CDR3 is 13 amino acids long. Trimming took off 6 bases at V and 4 bases at J, with 12 bases between the two ends. Sequenced input: peripheral blood. The source is a human donor in a cohort sampled during active COVID-19. The chain uses TRBV4-2 and TRBJ1-2; a possible D gene is TRBD1 (6 bases). This chain's CDR3 is CASREQGSYGYTF. In DNA, the CDR3 is TGTGCCAGCAGGGAACAGGGATCCTATGGCTACACCTTC.